This T cell receptor beta chain was recovered during a study of blood T cell repertoires in COVID-19. Background on the study: The study drew acute and convalescent COVID-19 samples from the United States, Italy and Spain. PBMCs, B-cell-depleted T cells, or T cells provided the cDNA or gDNA that made up the material.

The length of the CDR3 is 14 residues. Trimming pared 4 bases from V and 4 bases from J, leaving 15 bases between. Germline lookup yields CDR1 SGHRS and CDR2 YFSETQ. Per the authors' pipeline: How many nucleated cells were present was estimated from reference gene primer amplification. Libraries were prepared by immunoSEQ multiplex PCR; TCRdb keeps only in-frame clonotypes and omits some of them. V and J calls and clone size are copied from that table; D and trimming were computed from the DNA. The sample has about 310,000 clones; around 90% are singletons. The sequence was collected from a man between 18 and 35 years old with active or convalescent COVID-19. J is TRBJ2-7 and V is TRBV5-1; D not resolved. Sequenced material: peripheral blood. The CDR3 region is CASSTAGTQYEQYF. The CDR3 nucleotides read TGCGCCAGCAGCACCGCAGGTACCCAATACGAGCAGTACTTC.